These 27 T cell receptor beta chains share one sample of origin, sequenced in a study of blood T cell repertoires in COVID-19. Assay used: immunoSEQ multiplex PCR; TCRdb lists only in-frame clones, some missing. The sample carries 90,000 to 120,000 clones, about three quarters recorded once. Material: peripheral blood. These receptors originate from an elderly man with acute or convalescent COVID-19.

The chain combines TRBV19 with TRBJ1-2, with D hard to call. The CDR3 loop spans 13 amino acids. Trimming stripped 6 bases from V and 2 bases from J, with 10 bases between. CDR1 is LNHDA and CDR2 is SQIVND in the germline V gene (reference sequence). This CDR3 is CASRYDKNYGYTF. The CDR3 DNA sequence: TGTGCCAGTAGATATGACAAGAACTATGGCTACACCTTC.

This clone was picked up a small number of times. The V gene is TRBV5-5, the J gene TRBJ2-2; TRBD2 might be the D (6 bases). V lost 0 bases and J 5 bases, leaving 14 bases between the germline ends. There are 16 residues in the CDR3. The germline CDR1 and CDR2 sequences are SGHKS and YYEKEE (reference sequence). The CDR3 is CASSLELARSTGELFF. The CDR3 DNA sequence: TGTGCCAGCAGCTTGGAGCTAGCGCGTTCGACCGGGGAGCTGTTTTTT.

In this sample, this clone turned up a few times. The chain uses TRBV24-1 and TRBJ2-2; TRBD2 is a possible D gene (6 bases). The CDR3 is 16 amino acids. The germline V gene has CDR1 KGHDR and CDR2 SFDVKD. Deletions cut 4 bases from V and 5 bases from J, with 16 bases between. The CDR3 DNA reads TGTGCCACCAGTGAGGAGGTAGCGGTGGGGACCGGGGAGCTGTTTTTT. It encodes CATSEEVAVGTGELFF.

This clone was seen only a few times. Mismatch with germline at one junction end may stem from a read error. CDR3 amino acids: CASSLSVGDFNEQFF. As DNA, the CDR3 is TGTGCTAGCAGCTTATCGGTGGGAGATTTTAATGAGCAGTTCTTC. The V call is TRBV7-7, the J call TRBJ2-1, with D possibly matching TRBD2 (5 bases). This CDR3 is 15 amino acids long. Germline V gene sequence: CDR1 SSHAT, CDR2 FNYEAQ (reference sequence).

The chain uses TRBV28 and TRBJ2-5, with D perhaps TRBD1 (6 bases). Per the germline V gene, CDR1 is MDHEN and CDR2 is SYDVKM. The CDR3 covers 13 residues. V gave up 3 bases and J gave up 3 bases, with 8 bases separating them. The CDR3 DNA reads TGTGCCAGCAGTTTCGGGACAAAAGAGACCCAGTACTTC. This codes for CASSFGTKETQYF. Using reference TRBV28 and TRBJ2-5 for the parts outside the CDR3, the full variable domain is DVKVTQSSRYLVKRTGEKVFLECVQDMDHENMFWYRQDPGLGLRLIYFSYDVKMKEKGDIPEGYSVSREKKERFSLILESASTNQTSMYLCASSFGTKETQYFGPGTRLLVL.

DNA for the CDR3: TGCGCCAGCAGCGCCTCCCAGGGGGGCTACGAGCAGTACTTC. Protein sequence: CASSASQGGYEQYF. V gene TRBV4-1 combines with J gene TRBJ2-7; possible D gene TRBD1, 7 bases. This CDR3 spans 14 amino acids. The V end was cut by 5 bases, the J end by 3 bases, with 14 bases between. Germline CDR1 MGHRA, CDR2 YSYEKL.

The chain carries TRBV18 and TRBJ1-2, with a weak D call TRBD1 (6 bases). The germline V gene has CDR1 KGHSH and CDR2 LQKENI. Trimming took 5 bases from V and 5 from J, leaving 15 bases between them. The CDR3 contains 14 residues. CDR3 sequence: CASSTQFTGYGYTF. DNA of the CDR3: TGTGCCAGCTCAACCCAATTTACAGGGTATGGCTACACCTTC.

The chain combines TRBV7-3 with TRBJ2-7; weak D call: TRBD1 (6 bases). The germline gives CDR1 SGHTA, CDR2 FQGTGA. V lost 6 bases to trimming and J lost 2 bases, with 14 bases between them. The CDR3 consists of 14 residues. CDR3 residues: CASSPSGTTYEQYF. Written as DNA, the CDR3 is TGTGCCAGCAGTCCTTCCGGGACAACCTACGAGCAGTACTTC. Complete variable domain (other parts from reference TRBV7-3 and TRBJ2-7): GAGVSQTPSNKVTEKGKYVELRCDPISGHTALYWYRQSLGQGPEFLIYFQGTGAADDSGLPNDRFFAVRPEGSVSTLKIQRTERGDSAVYLCASSPSGTTYEQYFGPGTRLTVT.

This clone appeared once. The rearrangement joins TRBV3-1 (or the pseudogene TRBV3-2) to TRBJ2-3; TRBD2 matches 7 bases. The CDR3 loop spans 16 amino acids. Germline trimming cut 4 bases from V and 4 bases from J; bases unmatched to any gene: 11. The germline V gene has CDR1 LGHDT and CDR2 YNNKEL (reference sequence). Written as DNA, the CDR3 is TGTGCCAGCAGCCGGCCGACTAGCCATATCGCAGATACGCAGTATTTT. Translation gives CASSRPTSHIADTQYF.

J is TRBJ1-2 and V is TRBV5-1; no clear D gene. Trimming stripped 5 bases from V and 0 bases from J, with 8 bases between. CDR3 length equals 13 residues. The V gene's germline CDR1 is SGHRS and CDR2 YFSETQ. In DNA form, the CDR3 reads TGCGCCAGCAGAGTCGAGGCTAACTATGGCTACACCTTC. Translation gives CASRVEANYGYTF.

This chain joins TRBV6-6 and TRBJ2-3, with 9 bases aligning to TRBD1. Looked up from germline, CDR1 is MNHNY and CDR2 is SVGAGI (reference sequence). The CDR3 is 13 amino acids. J gave up 5 bases and V 6 bases, and 3 bases lay outside the gene matches. CDR3 loop: CASRRQGVDTQYF. For the CDR3, the DNA is TGTGCCAGCAGGCGACAGGGGGTAGATACGCAGTATTTT.

This chain connects TRBV28 to TRBJ2-7; a weak D match, TRBD1 (6 bases). Deletions cut 3 bases from V and 3 bases from J, with 12 bases between. Germline CDR1 reads MDHEN; CDR2 reads SYDVKM. This CDR3 region has 14 residues. CDR3 nucleotide sequence: TGTGCCAGCAGTTTGCACAGGGCCTACTACGAGCAGTACTTC. Amino acid sequence: CASSLHRAYYEQYF.

The chain joins TRBV4-2 to TRBJ2-7; TRBD1 might be the D (5 bases). The CDR3 length is 16 residues. The germline gives CDR1 LGHNA, CDR2 YNFKEQ. Trimming took 4 bases from V and 2 from J, leaving 18 bases between them. CDR3 in DNA: TGTGCCAGCAGCCCGGGCCCACAGGAGATCCCCTACGAGCAGTACTTC. Translating it yields CASSPGPQEIPYEQYF.

J is TRBJ1-5 and V is TRBV9; TRBD1 is a possible D gene (5 bases). The CDR3 spans 15 residues. Germline V CDR1 and CDR2: SGDLS, YYNGEE. The V end was cut by 0 bases, the J end by 7 bases, with 14 bases between. CDR3 protein: CASSVGEGRGQPQHF. The DNA for the CDR3 is TGTGCCAGCAGCGTAGGGGAGGGGCGAGGGCAGCCCCAGCATTTT.

V gene TRBV28 combines with J gene TRBJ2-7, with D tentatively TRBD2 (5 bases). The CDR3 runs to 12 residues. In germline, CDR1 is MDHEN, CDR2 SYDVKM. Trimming left V 6 bases short and J 4 bases short, with 10 bases between. In nucleotides, the CDR3 is TGTGCCAGCAGCCAAACTAGGTACGAGCAGTACTTC. It yields the protein CASSQTRYEQYF.

The chain has TRBV25-1 and TRBJ2-1, with D tentatively TRBD2 (7 bases). In germline, CDR1 is MGHDK, CDR2 SYGVNS. The CDR3 loop spans 13 amino acids. V dropped 8 bases and J dropped 4 bases, with 12 bases sitting between them. The CDR3 loop reads CASGGGPYNEQFF. The CDR3, as DNA: TGTGCCAGCGGGGGGGGGCCTTACAATGAGCAGTTCTTC.

The V call is TRBV10-1, the J call TRBJ2-3, with TRBD2 identical over 8 bases. Trimming took 4 bases from V and 5 from J; bases not matched to a gene: 2. From germline, CDR1 is WNHNN and CDR2 SYGVQD (reference sequence). This CDR3 contains 13 residues. The CDR3, as DNA: TGCGCCAGCAGTGCGGGAGGGGTAGATACGCAGTATTTT. Protein product: CASSAGGVDTQYF.

This chain joins TRBV6-5 and TRBJ2-7, with 11 bases aligning to TRBD1. The CDR3 contains 15 residues. Germline CDR1 reads MNHEY; CDR2 reads SVGAGI. After removal of 7 bases from V and 3 bases from J, the junction contained 8 bases not matched to a gene. CDR3 amino acids: CASTLTGQGVYEQYF. The CDR3 DNA sequence: TGTGCCAGCACCCTTACGGGACAGGGGGTCTACGAGCAGTACTTC.

V is TRBV24-1 and J is TRBJ2-1; tentative D call: TRBD1 (6 bases). V was pared by 1 base and J by 2 bases, with 11 bases between. The CDR3 covers 16 residues. In germline, CDR1 is KGHDR, CDR2 SFDVKD. CDR3 loop: CATSDLGGGTYNEQFF. The CDR3, as DNA: TGTGCCACCAGTGATTTAGGTGGGGGCACCTACAATGAGCAGTTCTTC.

The chain recombines TRBV11-2 with TRBJ1-1, with D unresolved. Trimming took 1 base from V and 3 from J, leaving 9 bases between them. CDR3 length: 14 residues. Germline V lookup: CDR1 SGHAT, CDR2 FQNNGV. The chain's CDR3 is CASSLAADDTEAFF. Here the CDR3 DNA reads TGTGCCAGCAGCTTAGCAGCGGATGACACTGAAGCTTTCTTT.

The rearrangement links TRBV4-1 to TRBJ2-3; tentative D call: TRBD2 (6 bases). V lost 1 base to trimming and J lost 2 bases, with 13 bases between them. The CDR3 has 16 amino acids. Germline V CDR1 and CDR2: MGHRA, YSYEKL. The CDR3 bases are TGCGCCAGCAGCCAAGGGTGGGGGGTAGACACAGATACGCAGTATTTT. Protein product: CASSQGWGVDTDTQYF.

This clone turned up a few times. This chain joins TRBV20-1 and TRBJ1-2; 7 bases map to TRBD1. The CDR3 is 11 residues long. V shed 7 bases, J shed 8 bases, and the junction held 7 bases outside the gene matches. CDR1 and CDR2 from the germline V gene are DFQATT and SNEGSKA (reference sequence). CDR3 sequence reads: CSGSGGHGYTF. The CDR3 DNA reads TGCAGTGGTTCAGGGGGTCACGGCTACACCTTC.

This clone has only a few counts. The chain has TRBV7-2 and TRBJ2-3, with D possibly matching TRBD1 (6 bases). In germline, CDR1 is SGHTA, CDR2 FQGNSA. The CDR3 consists of 14 residues. V lost 5 bases and J lost 0, with 9 bases in between. CDR3 amino acids: CASSGQFSTDTQYF. The DNA for the CDR3 is TGTGCCAGCAGCGGACAGTTTAGCACAGATACGCAGTATTTT.

A few counts support this clone. The chain links TRBV11-2 to TRBJ2-1; TRBD2 matches 12 bases. Trimming removed 8 bases from V and 7 bases from J; junction bases left unmatched: 18. In germline, CDR1 is SGHAT, CDR2 FQNNGV. The CDR3 totals 18 residues. CDR3 coding DNA: TGTGCCAGCGATTTGTCTAGCGGGAGGGCCAAATACACGAATGAGCAGTTCTTC. It codes for CASDLSSGRAKYTNEQFF.

The chain links TRBV5-5 to TRBJ2-3, with TRBD1 matching 12 bases. Germline V lookup: CDR1 SGHKS, CDR2 YYEKEE (reference sequence). This CDR3 contains 20 residues. The trim removed 1 base at V and 4 bases at J, leaving 16 bases unmatched. For the CDR3, the DNA is TGTGCCAGCAGCTTGAACTTCGGGACAGGGGGCGCGGGTCGTTCAGATACGCAGTATTTT. Translating gives CASSLNFGTGGAGRSDTQYF.

This chain links TRBV18 with TRBJ2-3; TRBD1 aligns across 7 bases. Germline trimming cut 6 bases from V and 10 bases from J; bases unmatched to any gene: 16. Germline V lookup: CDR1 KGHSH, CDR2 LQKENI. The CDR3 loop spans 15 amino acids. CDR3 DNA: TGTGCCAGCTCCCGACAGGGAGATCAAATCGTGTCGCAGTATTTT. As protein: CASSRQGDQIVSQYF.

The chain combines TRBV7-8 with TRBJ2-1; TRBD2 is a possible D gene (6 bases). Per germline, CDR1 SGHVS and CDR2 FQNEAQ. This CDR3 comprises 13 residues. The V gene lost 6 bases and the J gene lost 8 bases, with 14 bases spanning the gap. CDR3 loop: CASRGWASDEQFF. CDR3 nucleotides: TGTGCCAGCAGGGGATGGGCTAGCGATGAGCAGTTCTTC.